The 31 T cell receptor beta chains listed next were all sequenced from one sample in a study of cytomegalovirus exposure and HLA in healthy donors. The PCR used 60 Vbeta and 13 Jbeta primers. TCRdb keeps only in-frame clones here, not all; method: immunoSEQ multiplex PCR. This table holds 130,000 to 150,000 clones, over 70% found once. Sequenced material: PBMCs. The origin of the receptors is a woman aged 40 to 50 in good health and CMV-seropositive.

The chain carries TRBV5-1 and TRBJ1-2; no clear D. The V gene's germline CDR1 is SGHRS and CDR2 YFSETQ. V lost 4 bases and J 3 bases, leaving 10 bases between the germline ends. The CDR3 extends over 13 amino acids. CDR3 in amino acids: CASSPDGDYGYTF. CDR3 nucleotides: TGCGCCAGCAGCCCCGACGGGGACTATGGCTACACCTTC.

V is TRBV2 and J is TRBJ1-1; D possibly corresponds to TRBD1 (6 bases). The CDR3 is made up of 15 amino acids. The germline CDR1 and CDR2 sequences are SNHLY and FYNNEI. V was pared by 6 bases and J by 6 bases, with 20 bases between. DNA of the CDR3: TGTGCCAGCAGCGTAACATTGACTGGGGGCTCTGAAGCTTTCTTT. As protein: CASSVTLTGGSEAFF. The full variable domain, in which reference TRBV2 and TRBJ1-1 provide the parts outside the CDR3, is EPEVTQTPSHQVTQMGQEVILRCVPISNHLYFYWYRQILGQKVEFLVSFYNNEISEKSEIFDDQFSVERPDGSNFTLKIRSTKLEDSAMYFCASSVTLTGGSEAFFGQGTRLTVV.

The V gene is TRBV5-4, the J gene TRBJ2-1, with 9 bases aligning to TRBD1. The V gene end was trimmed by 3 bases and the J gene end by 4 bases; junction bases not matched to a gene: 5. Germline V CDR1 and CDR2: SGHNT, YYREEE (reference sequence). The length of the CDR3 is 15 residues. Here the CDR3 reads CASSSRDREYNEQFF. In DNA form, the CDR3 reads TGTGCCAGCAGCTCCCGGGACAGGGAATACAATGAGCAGTTCTTC.

This clone was observed a handful of times. CDR3 in DNA: TGTGCCAGCAGTACAGGCAATCAGCCCCAGCATTTT. Its protein is CASSTGNQPQHF. V and J are TRBV28 and TRBJ1-5; no definite D call. The V gene's germline CDR1 is MDHEN and CDR2 SYDVKM. The CDR3 runs to 12 residues. Between the trimmed V and J ends, which lost 5 bases and 2 bases, there was a span of 4 bases.

The J gene is TRBJ2-1, the V gene TRBV18; no clear D gene. The germline gives CDR1 KGHSH, CDR2 LQKENI. CDR3 length equals 11 residues. V dropped 5 bases and J dropped 9 bases, with 8 bases sitting between them. The CDR3 sequence: CASSSLSEQFF. In DNA form, the CDR3 reads TGTGCCAGCTCATCTCTAAGTGAGCAGTTCTTC.

This clone appeared once. V and J are TRBV7-2 and TRBJ1-2; no reliable D call. Trimming removed 1 base at V and 3 bases at J, with 9 bases between. This CDR3 comprises 14 residues. Per the germline V gene, CDR1 is SGHTA and CDR2 is FQGNSA. CDR3 in DNA: TGTGCCAGCAGCTTAGTGGCCGGGGACTATGGCTACACCTTC. It is translated as CASSLVAGDYGYTF.

In regard to this clone: The same CDR3 can be traced to other DNA sequences in this sample. This chain joins TRBV5-1 and TRBJ1-2, with TRBD1 matching 7 bases. CDR1 and CDR2 from the germline V gene are SGHRS and YFSETQ. CDR3 length equals 13 residues. After removal of 0 bases from V and 4 bases from J, the junction contained 0 bases not matched to a gene. This CDR3 is CASSLDRGYGYTF. The CDR3 DNA reads as TGCGCCAGCAGCTTGGACAGGGGCTATGGCTACACCTTC.

The V call is TRBV7-3, the J call TRBJ2-2, with D perhaps TRBD1 (6 bases). The CDR3 is 18 amino acids. Germline V CDR1 and CDR2: SGHTA, FQGTGA. The V gene lost 5 bases and the J gene lost 5 bases, with 24 bases spanning the gap. DNA for the CDR3: TGTGCCAGCAGCCCAGAACAGGGCCGAGGGGGATGGACCGGGGAGCTGTTTTTT. It encodes CASSPEQGRGGWTGELFF.

V gene TRBV6-6 combines with J gene TRBJ2-1, with TRBD2 matching over 8 bases. Germline CDR1 is MNHNY and CDR2 is SVGAGI (reference sequence). This CDR3 comprises 16 residues. Germline trimming cut 2 bases from V and 5 bases from J; bases unmatched to any gene: 8. The CDR3 is CASSYGSAGGDNEQFF. CDR3 nucleotide sequence: TGTGCCAGCAGTTACGGTTCGGCGGGGGGCGACAATGAGCAGTTCTTC.

About this clone: The same CDR3 also results from other DNA sequences found in this sample. CDR3 nucleotides: TGTGCCAGCAGTGAAGGGGGGACTAGCGGGGGGATTGGGGAGACCCAGTACTTC. Translating gives CASSEGGTSGGIGETQYF. The chain links TRBV6-1 to TRBJ2-5; 15 nucleotides match TRBD2. This CDR3 comprises 18 residues. Germline V gene sequence: CDR1 MNHNS, CDR2 SASEGT. V dropped 1 base and J dropped 5; count of bases not matched to a gene: 8.

J is TRBJ1-2 and V is TRBV6-5; D possibly corresponds to TRBD1 (6 bases). CDR1 and CDR2 from the germline V gene are MNHEY and SVGAGI. CDR3 length: 13 amino acids. V shed 11 bases and J shed 6 bases, with 19 bases lying between them. CDR3 nucleotides: TGTGCCTCCGGTAGGGGTGAGGGGGATGGCTACACCTTC. Amino acids: CASGRGEGDGYTF.

This chain joins TRBV5-1 and TRBJ2-5, with 7 nucleotides matching TRBD2. The length of the CDR3 is 16 residues. The ends lost 0 bases at V and 2 bases at J; junction bases unmatched: 7. Germline V lookup: CDR1 SGHRS, CDR2 YFSETQ. CDR3 in amino acids: CASSLDPSGVQETQYF. The CDR3 DNA follows: TGCGCCAGCAGCTTGGATCCCAGCGGGGTACAAGAGACCCAGTACTTC. Together with reference TRBV5-1 and TRBJ2-5, the CDR3 gives the full variable domain: KAGVTQTPRYLIKTRGQQVTLSCSPISGHRSVSWYQQTPGQGLQFLFEYFSETQRNKGNFPGRFSGRQFSNSRSEMNVSTLELGDSALYLCASSLDPSGVQETQYFGPGTRLLVL.

This clone was counted between two and nine times. This chain joins TRBV2 and TRBJ1-6; 8 nucleotides line up with TRBD1. The V gene end was trimmed by 3 bases and the J gene end by 11 bases; junction bases not matched to a gene: 3. The CDR3 is 13 residues long. The V gene's germline CDR1 is SNHLY and CDR2 FYNNEI. The CDR3 is CASSERDRPPLHF. In DNA, the CDR3 is TGTGCCAGCAGTGAGAGGGACAGGCCACCCCTCCACTTT. Variable domain in full (rest from reference TRBV2 and TRBJ1-6): EPEVTQTPSHQVTQMGQEVILRCVPISNHLYFYWYRQILGQKVEFLVSFYNNEISEKSEIFDDQFSVERPDGSNFTLKIRSTKLEDSAMYFCASSERDRPPLHFGNGTRLTVT.

The chain combines TRBV2 with TRBJ2-5, with TRBD2 identical over 9 bases. V dropped 7 bases and J dropped 1; count of bases not matched to a gene: 13. In germline, CDR1 is SNHLY, CDR2 FYNNEI. The CDR3 has 17 residues. The CDR3 sequence is CASKSSGGERPQETQYF. The CDR3 coding sequence is TGTGCCAGCAAGAGTAGCGGGGGAGAAAGACCCCAAGAGACCCAGTACTTC.

This clone was seen a handful of times. This chain links TRBV5-1 with TRBJ1-4, with D tentatively TRBD1 (5 bases). Trimming removed 5 bases at V and 0 bases at J, with 11 bases between. Germline V gene sequence: CDR1 SGHRS, CDR2 YFSETQ. The CDR3 sequence is 15 residues long. The CDR3 nucleotides read TGCGCCAGCAGTCAATGGGGGGCAACTAATGAAAAACTGTTTTTT. Translating it yields CASSQWGATNEKLFF.

The chain is built from TRBV15 and TRBJ1-2; no definite D call. The CDR3 is 14 amino acids. CDR1 and CDR2 (germline): LNHNV, YYDKDF (reference sequence). V was pared by 1 base and J by 1 base, with 7 bases between. CDR3 in amino acids: CATSRVGSNYGYTF. The CDR3 nucleotides are TGTGCCACCAGCAGAGTTGGGAGTAACTATGGCTACACCTTC.

This clone was seen a handful of times. The V and J genes are TRBV6-1 and TRBJ2-7; the D gene is possibly TRBD1 (6 bases). The CDR3 loop spans 15 amino acids. V lost 6 bases, J lost 9 bases, and 24 bases lay in between. Germline V gives CDR1 MNHNS, CDR2 SASEGT. The CDR3 region has the DNA TGTGCCAGCAGCCAAGGGACACCGATTAACGAAGGGCAGTACTTC. Its translation is CASSQGTPINEGQYF.

The chain carries TRBV2 and TRBJ1-1; D unclear. The CDR3 has 14 residues. V lost 6 bases to trimming and J lost 5 bases, with 16 bases between them. The germline V gene encodes CDR1 SNHLY and CDR2 FYNNEI. DNA for the CDR3: TGTGCCAGCAGCGGCGAACGCGGTTTAACTGAAGCTTTCTTT. Its translation is CASSGERGLTEAFF.

This clone was recorded once. The CDR3 DNA is TGTGCCAGCCTCTCGCCGGGGGGCCATGAGCAGTTCTTC. Residues: CASLSPGGHEQFF. The chain has TRBV6-1 and TRBJ2-1; a weak D match, TRBD2 (7 bases). Germline loops: CDR1 MNHNS, CDR2 SASEGT. The CDR3 covers 13 residues. V was shortened by 8 bases and J by 8 bases, with 16 bases between the two germline ends.

The V call is TRBV9, the J call TRBJ2-2; 8 nucleotides match TRBD2. The CDR3 has 14 residues. The junction had 1 base not matched to a gene; V was cut back by 3 bases and J by 3 bases. From germline, CDR1 is SGDLS and CDR2 YYNGEE. The DNA for the CDR3 is TGTGCCAGCAGCGAGGGACTAGACACCGGGGAGCTGTTTTTT. Translating it yields CASSEGLDTGELFF.

The chain couples TRBV5-1 to TRBJ2-3, with D perhaps TRBD1 (5 bases). This CDR3 is built from 14 residues. Trimming stripped 0 bases from V and 6 bases from J, with 11 bases between. CDR1 SGHRS and CDR2 YFSETQ come from the germline V gene. The CDR3 loop reads CASSLGQNGDTQYF. As DNA, the CDR3 is TGCGCCAGCAGCTTGGGACAGAACGGGGATACGCAGTATTTT.

V gene TRBV15 combines with J gene TRBJ2-5; 7 bases fit TRBD1. The last part of the DNA fits TRBJ2-7 better; the J call may be wrong. Germline values: CDR1 LNHNV, CDR2 YYDKDF (reference sequence). This CDR3 spans 14 amino acids. The CDR3 reads CATSRPTGLYEQYF. The CDR3 region has the DNA TGTGCCACCAGTAGACCGACAGGGCTCTACGAGCAGTACTTC.

The chain combines TRBV5-1 with TRBJ1-5; D uncertain. The V gene lost 4 bases and the J gene lost 1 base, with 15 bases spanning the gap. The CDR3 is 16 residues long. Germline V gene data show CDR1 as SGHRS and CDR2 as YFSETQ. The CDR3 nucleotides are TGCGCCAGCAGCCCGGACGTGGGCGGGAGCAATCAGCCCCAGCATTTT. Translation gives CASSPDVGGSNQPQHF.

The chain uses TRBV6-5 and TRBJ1-2, with D possibly being TRBD1 (5 bases). CDR3 length: 15 amino acids. The V gene's germline CDR1 is MNHEY and CDR2 SVGAGI. The V gene lost 4 bases and the J gene lost 2 bases, with 14 bases spanning the gap. The CDR3 here is CASSSRGGGNYGYTF. CDR3 DNA: TGTGCCAGCAGTTCACGTGGGGGGGGGAACTATGGCTACACCTTC.

V and J are TRBV5-6 and TRBJ1-3; D unresolved. The length of the CDR3 is 14 residues. V was clipped by 0 bases and J by 0 bases, with 4 bases between them. Germline CDR1 SGHDT, CDR2 YYEEEE. The DNA of the CDR3 is TGTGCCAGCAGCTTGGACTTCTCTGGAAACACCATATATTTT. Its translation: CASSLDFSGNTIYF.

This clone was seen just once. The CDR3 sequence is CASRKLSSYNSPLHF. Written as DNA, the CDR3 is TGTGCCAGCAGGAAGTTGAGCTCCTATAATTCACCCCTCCACTTT. The chain couples TRBV6-6 to TRBJ1-6, with unresolved D. Deletions cut 6 bases from V and 0 bases from J, with 9 bases between. The CDR3 runs 15 residues. Germline V CDR1 and CDR2: MNHNY, SVGAGI (reference sequence).

On this clone: A read error may produce the germline difference seen at one junction end. Distinct nucleotide sequences in the sample also encode this CDR3. The CDR3 nucleotides are TGCGCCAGCAGCTCGCACCGGCTACAGGGGCGATACCAAGAGACCCAGTACTTC. Encoded protein: CASSSHRLQGRYQETQYF. The chain combines TRBV7-9 with TRBJ2-5, with 7 bases identical to TRBD1. This CDR3 contains 18 residues. CDR1 and CDR2 (germline): SEHNR, FQNEAQ (reference sequence). Looking up the rest from reference TRBV7-9 and TRBJ2-5 gives the full variable domain: DTGVSQNPRHKITKRGQNVTFRCDPISEHNRLYWYRQTLGQGPEFLTYFQNEAQLEKSRLLSDRFSAERPKGSFSTLEIQRTEQGDSAMYLCASSSHRLQGRYQETQYFGPGTRLLVL.

In its sample, this clone was seen once. The chain combines TRBV19 with TRBJ2-3; TRBD1 might be the D (6 bases). Germline V gives CDR1 LNHDA, CDR2 SQIVND (reference sequence). This CDR3 contains 11 residues. Trimming stripped 7 bases from V and 9 bases from J, with 11 bases between. CDR3 nucleotides: TGTGCCAGTACGGACAGTGGAACGCAGTATTTT. Translated: CASTDSGTQYF.

This clone was seen only a few times. This rearrangement joins TRBV29-1 to TRBJ2-1; 8 bases line up with TRBD2. With V trimmed by 2 bases and J by 6 bases, 15 bases remained unmatched. The CDR3 is made up of 17 amino acids. CDR1 SQVTM and CDR2 ANQGSEA come from the germline V gene. Here the CDR3 reads CSVEYPWGRGVRNEQFF. The CDR3 DNA reads TGCAGCGTTGAATACCCCTGGGGGCGGGGGGTTCGCAATGAGCAGTTCTTC.

This sequence joins TRBV6-6 and TRBJ1-4; TRBD1 is a possible D gene (6 bases). The CDR3 has 16 amino acids. The V gene's germline CDR1 is MNHNY and CDR2 SVGAGI (reference sequence). Trimming took 4 bases from V and 0 from J, leaving 12 bases between them. Here the CDR3 reads CASSLTAGATNEKLFF. CDR3 nucleotide sequence: TGTGCCAGCAGTTTGACAGCAGGGGCAACTAATGAAAAACTGTTTTTT.

This chain joins TRBV5-1 and TRBJ2-1; TRBD2 agrees at 10 bases. Germline V CDR1 and CDR2: SGHRS, YFSETQ. Trimming removed 0 bases from V and 9 bases from J; junction bases left unmatched: 3. This CDR3 contains 14 residues. CDR3 region: CASSLASGGGEQFF. Here the CDR3 DNA reads TGCGCCAGCAGCTTGGCTAGCGGGGGCGGTGAGCAGTTCTTC.